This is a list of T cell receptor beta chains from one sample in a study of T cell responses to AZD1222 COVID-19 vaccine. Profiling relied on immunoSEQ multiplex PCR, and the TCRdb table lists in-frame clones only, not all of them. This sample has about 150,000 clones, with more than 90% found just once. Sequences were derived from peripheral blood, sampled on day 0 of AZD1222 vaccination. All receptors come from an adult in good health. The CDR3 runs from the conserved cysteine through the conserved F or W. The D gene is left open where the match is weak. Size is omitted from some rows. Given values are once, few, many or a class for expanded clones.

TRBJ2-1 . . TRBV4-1 TGCGCCAGCAGCCAAGCAGGGACTGGGCATCGTGAGCAGTTCTTC CASSQAGTGHREQFF
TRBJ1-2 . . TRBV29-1 TGCAGCGTCCGGGGGGACCCCTATGGCTACACCTTC CSVRGDPYGYTF
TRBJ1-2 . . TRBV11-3 TGTGCCAGCAGCTTCGCCGCCCACCGGGCCGATGTGAGCTACACCTTC CASSFAAHRADVSYTF
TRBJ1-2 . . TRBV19 TGTGCCAGTAGTATGAAAAGACAGAGCCTTTATGGCTACACCTTC CASSMKRQSLYGYTF
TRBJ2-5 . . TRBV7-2 TGTGCCAGCAGCTGGGGGGGCCTTGAGACCCAGTACTTC CASSWGGLETQYF
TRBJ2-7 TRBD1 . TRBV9 TGTGCCAGCAGCGGGACAGGGGGCTACGAGCAGTACTTC CASSGTGGYEQYF
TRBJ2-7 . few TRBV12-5 TGTGCTAGTGGCAACTCCTACGAGCAGTACTTC CASGNSYEQYF
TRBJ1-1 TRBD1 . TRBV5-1 TGCGCCAGCAGAGGTTCAGGGGGCCGCACTGAAGCTTTCTTT CASRGSGGRTEAFF
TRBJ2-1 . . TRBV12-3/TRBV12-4 TGTGCCAGCAGTAGGCCGGGGACCAATGAGCAGTTCTTC CASSRPGTNEQFF
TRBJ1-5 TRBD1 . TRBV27 TGTGCCACGAGGGGGCGCAATCAGCCCCAGCATTTT CATRGRNQPQHF
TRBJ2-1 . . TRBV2 TGTGCCAGCAGTGAAGTCCAGTTCAATGAGCAGTTCTTC CASSEVQFNEQFF
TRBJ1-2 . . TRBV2 TGTGCCAGCAGTCCCCAGAGCAACTATGGCTACACCTTC CASSPQSNYGYTF
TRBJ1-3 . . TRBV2 TGTGCCAGCAGGGGCATCGGAAACACCATATATTTT CASRGIGNTIYF
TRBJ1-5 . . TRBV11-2 TGTGCCAGCAGCTCCCACGCGCAGCAGCCCCAGCATTTT CASSSHAQQPQHF
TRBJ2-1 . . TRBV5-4 TGTGCCAGCAGCTCACCGGCGCTCCCCTGGGATGAGCAGTTCTTC CASSSPALPWDEQFF
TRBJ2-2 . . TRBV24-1 TGTGCCACCAGTGATCCCGTCAATAACGGGGAGCTGTTTTTT CATSDPVNNGELFF
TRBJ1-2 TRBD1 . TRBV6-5 TGTGCCAGCAGTTACTCGACAGGGTTCTATGGCTACACCTTC CASSYSTGFYGYTF
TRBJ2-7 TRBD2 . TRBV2 TGTGCCAGCAGTCCCTCACTGGGACTAAGTACCTACGAGCAGTACTTC CASSPSLGLSTYEQYF
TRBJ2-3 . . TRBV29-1 TGCAGCGCTAGGTGGGCCCTAGCAAGGACAGATACGCAGTATTTT CSARWALARTDTQYF
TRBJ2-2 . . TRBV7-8 TGTGCCAGCAGCACAAGGACGCTCGCGAACACCGGGGAGCTGTTTTTT CASSTRTLANTGELFF
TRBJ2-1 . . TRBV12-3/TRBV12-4 TGTGCCAGCAGCACGGACTATGAGCAGTTCTTC CASSTDYEQFF
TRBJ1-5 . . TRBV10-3 TGTGCCATCAGTGATAGGACTACCAATCAGCCCCAGCATTTT CAISDRTTNQPQHF
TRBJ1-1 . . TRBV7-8 TGTGCCAGCAGCTCACAGGTTGAAAGGGAAGCTTTCTTT CASSSQVEREAFF
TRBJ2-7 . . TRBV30 TGTGCCTGGAGTGAAGTTGCGGTGAGCTCCTACGAGCAGTACTTC CAWSEVAVSSYEQYF
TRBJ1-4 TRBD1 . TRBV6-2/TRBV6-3 TGTGCCAGCAGCGCCGGGACAGGGGTACTGGAAAAACTGTTTTTT CASSAGTGVLEKLFF
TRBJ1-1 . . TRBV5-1 TGCGCCAGCAGCCCGGCCAGGGTGGAAACTGAAGCTTTCTTT CASSPARVETEAFF
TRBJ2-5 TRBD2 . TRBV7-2 TGTGCCAGCAGCCCTCGATCAGGACTAGCTGGGGAGACCCAGTACTTC CASSPRSGLAGETQYF
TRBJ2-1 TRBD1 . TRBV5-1 TGCGCCAGCAGCCCAGACAGGGGGCCGTACAATGAGCAGTTCTTC CASSPDRGPYNEQFF
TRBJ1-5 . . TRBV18 TGTGCCAGCTCACGTGACAGCAATCAGCCCCAGCATTTT CASSRDSNQPQHF
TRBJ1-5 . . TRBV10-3 TGTGCCATCAGGGGTCCCAATCCGGAGCAGCCCCAGCATTTT CAIRGPNPEQPQHF
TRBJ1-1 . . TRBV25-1 TGTGCCAGCAGTGTCCGCGGCCTGAACACTGAAGCTTTCTTT CASSVRGLNTEAFF
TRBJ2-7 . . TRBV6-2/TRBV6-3 TGTGCCAGCAGTTACGTCCTCGGACAGCGATCCTACGAGCAGTACTTC CASSYVLGQRSYEQYF
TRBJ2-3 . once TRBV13 TGTGCCAGCATTTCCTCGGGGGCAGATACGCAGTATTTT CASISSGADTQYF
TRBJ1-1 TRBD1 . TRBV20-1 TGCAGGACCACAGGGGTCACTGAAGCTTTCTTT CRTTGVTEAFF
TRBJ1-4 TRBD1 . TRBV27 TGTGCCAGCAGTTTCCGACAGGGGGCCCTTAATGAAAAACTGTTTTTT CASSFRQGALNEKLFF